This T cell receptor beta chain comes out of a study of cytomegalovirus exposure and HLA in healthy donors. Findings and caveats of the study: Most of the TCR beta V segments (in an earlier analysis) were productive either about 90% or about 30% of the time. A later analysis found that most CMV-associated TCR beta chains appeared HLA-restricted.

Each donor's status was that of a healthy bone marrow donor. This clone was counted between two and nine times. The antigen is not known. The CDR3 is 15 residues long. The V end was cut by 6 bases, the J end by 3 bases, with 15 bases between. Germline CDR1 is KGHSH and CDR2 is LQKENI. 60 Vbeta and 13 Jbeta primers were used in PCR. The assay was immunoSEQ multiplex PCR, and TCRdb's table has in-frame clones only and misses some. This table holds under 200,000 clones, roughly 85% found once. The specimen was PBMCs. This sequence originates from a woman in her 30s in good health and CMV-seronegative. The J gene is TRBJ1-5, the V gene TRBV18; D might be TRBD1 (6 bases). The CDR3 sequence is CASSLTRDINQPQHF. The DNA for the CDR3 is TGTGCCAGCTCTCTGACTCGGGACATCAATCAGCCCCAGCATTTT. The full variable domain, its missing parts supplied by reference TRBV18 and TRBJ1-5, is NAGVMQNPRHLVRRRGQEARLRCSPMKGHSHVYWYRQLPEEGLKFMVYLQKENIIDESGMPKERFSAEFPKEGPSILRIQQVVRGDSAAYFCASSLTRDINQPQHFGDGTRLSIL.